This T cell receptor (beta chain) appears in the sequencing data of a study of T-cell memory formation after mild COVID-19. Study as a whole: The TCR clusters were mostly specific to one donor. General study findings and limits: Shrinking CD4+ clones were chiefly CM and EM; CD8+ ones were chiefly EMRA. Pre-infection memory showed some responding clones, and this suggested that cross-reactive memory joined.

At least ten counts were recorded for this clonotype. Its antigen is unknown. V lost 3 bases and J 1 base, leaving 10 bases between the germline ends. Looked up from germline, CDR1 is SQVTM and CDR2 is ANQGSEA. The CDR3 is made up of 14 amino acids. TCRdb used MiXCR to reprocess the 5' RACE reads, holding one entry per CDR3 protein. The sample lists fewer than 400,000 distinct CDR3 sequences, approximately 13% occurring once. V usage is TRBV29-1 and J usage is TRBJ1-3; no reliable D call. The receptor's source is a man between 18 and 35 years old who had mild COVID-19 (a few samples of this study predate the infection). Cell type and time point are not known. Specimen: PBMCs or a T cell subset sorted from them (not recorded which). In nucleotides, the CDR3 is TGCAGCGTTGAGCCCCTGGGGTCTGGAAACACCATATATTTT. Translating it yields CSVEPLGSGNTIYF.